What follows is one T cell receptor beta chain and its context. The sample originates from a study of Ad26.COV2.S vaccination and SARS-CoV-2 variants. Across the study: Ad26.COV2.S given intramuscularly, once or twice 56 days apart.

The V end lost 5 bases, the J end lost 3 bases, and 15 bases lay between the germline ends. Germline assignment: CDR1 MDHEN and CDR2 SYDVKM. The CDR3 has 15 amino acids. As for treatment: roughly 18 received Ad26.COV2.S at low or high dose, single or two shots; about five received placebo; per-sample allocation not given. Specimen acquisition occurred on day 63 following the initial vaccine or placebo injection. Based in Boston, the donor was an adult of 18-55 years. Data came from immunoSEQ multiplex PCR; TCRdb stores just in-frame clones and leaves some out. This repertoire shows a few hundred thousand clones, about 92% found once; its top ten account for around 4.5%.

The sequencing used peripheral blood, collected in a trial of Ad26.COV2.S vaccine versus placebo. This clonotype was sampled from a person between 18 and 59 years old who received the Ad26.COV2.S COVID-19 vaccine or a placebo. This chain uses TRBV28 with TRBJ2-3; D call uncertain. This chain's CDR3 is CASSLWPQSTDTQYF. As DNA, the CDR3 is TGTGCCAGCAGTCTTTGGCCCCAGTCTACAGATACGCAGTATTTT.